Presented here are 16 T cell receptor beta chains from one specimen sequenced in a study of T cell responses to AZD1222 COVID-19 vaccine (dated by TCRdb to 2020 to 2022). The library was produced with the immunoSEQ multiplex PCR assay. Not all clones reach the TCRdb copy of this immuneACCESS table, which keeps in-frame sequences only. Checked studies attribute under half of the gap to unresolved V genes and leave the rest unexplained. The sample table lists about 100,000 clones, 87% of them with a count of one. Roughly 4.2% of the sample is taken by the ten largest. This specimen's time point label, interpreted: baseline before first vaccination. What this sample's treatment or condition label stands for: meningococcal conjugate vaccine given as trial control. The sequenced sample was peripheral blood, obtained on day 0 of MenACWY control vaccination. These receptors were obtained from an adult in good health.

This chain links TRBV18 with TRBJ1-1, with 8 bases that match TRBD1. V lost 7 bases and J lost 5; bases outside the gene matches: 6. Germline-derived CDR1 and CDR2 are KGHSH and LQKENI. The CDR3 is 13 amino acids. The CDR3 DNA sequence: TGTGCCAGCTTCGGACAGGGTGGGACTGAAGCTTTCTTT. Its translation is CASFGQGGTEAFF.

V usage is TRBV7-9 and J usage is TRBJ1-1, with 7 bases matching TRBD1. CDR3 length: 17 amino acids. Germline CDR1 and CDR2: SEHNR and FQNEAQ (reference sequence). The trim removed 4 bases at V and 6 bases at J, leaving 17 bases unmatched. This chain's CDR3 is CASSSYLTGQWTAEAFF. The CDR3 nucleotides read TGTGCCAGCAGCTCATACTTGACAGGGCAGTGGACTGCTGAAGCTTTCTTT.

This rearrangement joins TRBV7-8 to TRBJ1-6; 7 nucleotides align to TRBD1. J lost 4 bases, V lost 3 bases, and 6 bases had no gene match. The CDR3 runs 16 residues. Germline loops: CDR1 SGHVS, CDR2 FQNEAQ. The CDR3 bases are TGTGCCAGCAGCTTGGGAACAGGGGATTATAATTCACCCCTCCACTTT. This gives the protein CASSLGTGDYNSPLHF.

This sequence joins TRBV28 and TRBJ1-4; D perhaps matches TRBD1 (5 bases). Trimming stripped 2 bases from V and 8 bases from J, with 15 bases between. Germline V gene sequence: CDR1 MDHEN, CDR2 SYDVKM. CDR3 length: 15 residues. The CDR3, as DNA: TGTGCCAGCAGTTTAATGGGGTGGGGACTCGAAAAACTGTTTTTT. This codes for CASSLMGWGLEKLFF.

The chain combines TRBV18 with TRBJ2-1; possible D gene TRBD1, 6 bases. This CDR3 is 13 amino acids long. Trimming took 2 bases from V and 7 from J, leaving 9 bases between them. CDR1 is KGHSH and CDR2 is LQKENI in the germline V gene. The CDR3 DNA is TGTGCCAGCTCACCAGGGGGCGGAAATGAGCAGTTCTTC. Translated, it gives CASSPGGGNEQFF. Looking up the rest from reference TRBV18 and TRBJ2-1 gives the full variable domain: NAGVMQNPRHLVRRRGQEARLRCSPMKGHSHVYWYRQLPEEGLKFMVYLQKENIIDESGMPKERFSAEFPKEGPSILRIQQVVRGDSAAYFCASSPGGGNEQFFGPGTRLTVL.

This clone has a handful of counts. The genes are TRBV7-9 and TRBJ1-2; 7 bases fit TRBD1. The CDR3 extends over 15 amino acids. Losses at the gene ends were 5 bases for V and 1 base for J; bases not matched to a gene: 7. Germline CDR1 reads SEHNR; CDR2 reads FQNEAQ (reference sequence). The CDR3 DNA reads TGTGCCAGCAGCCTGGGACAGAATATTAACTATGGCTACACCTTC. Translating gives CASSLGQNINYGYTF.

The genes are TRBV28 and TRBJ2-7, with D tentatively TRBD1 or TRBD2 (5 bases each). CDR3 size: 14 residues. Trimming removed 7 bases from V and 1 base from J, with 14 bases in between. Germline V lookup: CDR1 MDHEN, CDR2 SYDVKM. Written as DNA, the CDR3 is TGTGCCAGCATCCCGCCCGGGGCATCCTACGAGCAGTACTTC. Its protein product is CASIPPGASYEQYF.

The table lists this clone with a count of one. The chain has TRBV10-3 and TRBJ1-1; D call uncertain. The germline V gene has CDR1 ENHRY and CDR2 SYGVKD. Deletions cut 0 bases from V and 8 bases from J, with 13 bases between. CDR3 length: 14 amino acids. The CDR3 region has the DNA TGTGCCATCAGTGAGTCGGGTAGGGAGAAGGAAGCTTTCTTT. As protein: CAISESGREKEAFF.

On this clone: Other DNA variants within this sample encode the same CDR3. This chain connects TRBV7-2 to TRBJ2-2; D is ambiguous. V gave up 5 bases and J gave up 5 bases, with 12 bases separating them. CDR3 length equals 14 residues. The germline V gene has CDR1 SGHTA and CDR2 FQGNSA. CDR3 coding DNA: TGTGCCAGCAGCCCCCCCCTCGTAACCGGGGAGCTGTTTTTT. Its protein product is CASSPPLVTGELFF.

The V gene is TRBV7-2, the J gene TRBJ1-2; D gene unclear. The CDR3 is made up of 14 amino acids. Germline assignment: CDR1 SGHTA and CDR2 FQGNSA. V dropped 4 bases and J dropped 1 base, with 10 bases sitting between them. In nucleotides, the CDR3 is TGTGCCAGCAGCTCCGCTCCAGTTAACTATGGCTACACCTTC. This sequence encodes CASSSAPVNYGYTF.

A single count supports this clone. This chain uses TRBV6-5 with TRBJ2-1; the match to TRBD1 covers 7 bases. After removal of 4 bases from V and 5 bases from J, the junction contained 11 bases not matched to a gene. The CDR3 has 16 amino acids. CDR1 is MNHEY and CDR2 is SVGAGI in the germline V gene. CDR3 in amino acids: CASSFYPGQPDNEQFF. CDR3 DNA sequence: TGTGCCAGCAGTTTCTATCCGGGACAGCCTGACAATGAGCAGTTCTTC.

V and J are TRBV30 and TRBJ1-1; D ambiguous. The V and J ends lost 4 bases and 11 bases respectively, with 17 bases between them. The CDR3 length is 12 residues. Looked up from germline, CDR1 is GTSNPN and CDR2 is SVGIG (reference sequence). The DNA for the CDR3 is TGTGCCTGGATTCGTGCGGGGTTTAGGGCTTTCTTT. This gives the protein CAWIRAGFRAFF.

This clone was recorded once. The chain uses TRBV6-5 and TRBJ1-2, with 9 bases that match TRBD1. The junction had 12 bases not matched to a gene; V was cut back by 8 bases and J by 8 bases. The length of the CDR3 is 14 residues. CDR1 is MNHEY, CDR2 SVGAGI, per germline. The chain's CDR3 is CASWPGQGDGGYTF. CDR3 coding DNA: TGTGCCAGCTGGCCGGGACAGGGAGATGGAGGCTACACCTTC.

The J gene is TRBJ2-3, the V gene TRBV18, with D tentatively TRBD1 or TRBD2 (5 bases each). V was clipped by 3 bases and J by 2 bases, with 12 bases between them. The CDR3 loop spans 15 amino acids. Germline loops: CDR1 KGHSH, CDR2 LQKENI. In DNA, the CDR3 is TGTGCCAGCTCACCTCCACGGGACCTCACAGATACGCAGTATTTT. Encoded protein: CASSPPRDLTDTQYF. Full variable domain (rest looked up from reference TRBV18 and TRBJ2-3): NAGVMQNPRHLVRRRGQEARLRCSPMKGHSHVYWYRQLPEEGLKFMVYLQKENIIDESGMPKERFSAEFPKEGPSILRIQQVVRGDSAAYFCASSPPRDLTDTQYFGPGTRLTVL.

V gene TRBV9 combines with J gene TRBJ2-7; 8 bases agree with TRBD1. Germline CDR1 is SGDLS and CDR2 is YYNGEE. J was trimmed by 4 bases and V by 3 bases; bases with no gene match: 9. This CDR3 contains 15 residues. The CDR3: CASSARPTGEYEQYF. Here the CDR3 DNA reads TGTGCCAGCAGCGCCCGACCGACAGGGGAATACGAGCAGTACTTC.

J is TRBJ1-6 and V is TRBV2, with D possibly being TRBD1 (5 bases). Germline CDR1 and CDR2: SNHLY and FYNNEI. Trimming took 10 bases from V and 7 from J, leaving 17 bases between them. The CDR3 has 14 residues. The CDR3 nucleotides read TGTGCCAACAGAGGGGAGGGCGGGAATTCACCCCTCCACTTT. Its translation: CANRGEGGNSPLHF.